This T cell receptor beta chain was observed in a study of control samples from healthy donors and cancer patients. Per germline, CDR1 KGHDR and CDR2 SFDVKD. The CDR3 is 15 residues long. The V gene lost 2 bases and the J gene lost 9 bases, with 16 bases spanning the gap. Some clones are missing from TCRdb's copy, which holds only in-frame ones; the method was immunoSEQ multiplex PCR. The sample table sets out roughly 200,000 clones. The gene calls are TRBV24-1 and TRBJ1-5; D not resolved. This clonotype was obtained from a woman in her twenties or thirties in good health. The sample taken for sequencing was blood. The CDR3 here is CATSDSGNPVPPQHF. CDR3 nucleotide sequence: TGTGCCACCAGTGATTCTGGGAATCCAGTACCGCCCCAGCATTTT.